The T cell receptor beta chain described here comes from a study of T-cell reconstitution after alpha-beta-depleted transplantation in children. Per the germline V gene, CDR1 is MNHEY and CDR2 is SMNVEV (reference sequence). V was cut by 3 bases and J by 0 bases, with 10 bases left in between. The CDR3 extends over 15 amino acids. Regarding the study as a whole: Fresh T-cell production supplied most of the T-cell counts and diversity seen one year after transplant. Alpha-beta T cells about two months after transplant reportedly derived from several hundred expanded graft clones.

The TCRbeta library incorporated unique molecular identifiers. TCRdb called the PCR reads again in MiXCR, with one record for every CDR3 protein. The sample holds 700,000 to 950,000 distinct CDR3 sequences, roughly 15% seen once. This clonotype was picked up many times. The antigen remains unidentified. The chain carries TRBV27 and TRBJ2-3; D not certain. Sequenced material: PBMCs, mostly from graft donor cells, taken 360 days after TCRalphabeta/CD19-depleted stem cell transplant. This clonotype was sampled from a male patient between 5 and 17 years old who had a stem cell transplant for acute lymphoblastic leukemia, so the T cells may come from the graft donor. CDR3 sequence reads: CASSFGVTSTDTQYF. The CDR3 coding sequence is TGTGCCAGCAGTTTTGGCGTAACTAGCACAGATACGCAGTATTTT.